This T cell receptor beta chain was identified during a study of blood T cell repertoires in COVID-19. Unmatched junction bases numbered 7, after V lost 4 bases and J lost 4 bases. Germline assignment: CDR1 LNHDA and CDR2 SQIVND (reference sequence). This CDR3 region has 15 residues. Clinical history as reported by participants underpinned cohort assignment. In the original workflow: Reference gene primers were amplified, and this amplification served to estimate nucleated cell counts. Produced via immunoSEQ multiplex PCR; TCRdb's table is partial and in-frame only. The V and J calls and the clone size are those of that table, but D and trimming were determined from the DNA. Of 350,000 to 450,000 clones in the sample, roughly 80% were seen once.

The sequence was collected from a woman aged 50 to 60 who had recovered from COVID-19. Sequencing was performed on PBMCs or T cells enriched from blood (not recorded which). The chain joins TRBV19 to TRBJ1-2; 9 bases align to TRBD1. This CDR3 is CASSNYQQGAYGYTF. CDR3 nucleotide sequence: TGTGCCAGTAGTAACTATCAACAGGGGGCCTATGGCTACACCTTC.